This TCR beta chain was recovered during a study of blood T cell repertoires in COVID-19. V shed 1 base and J 1 base; nucleotides not matched to a gene: 3. The germline CDR1 and CDR2 sequences are MDHEN and SYDVKM. The CDR3 is 16 amino acids. Only in-frame clones appear in the TCRdb table, and some are missing; sequencing was by immunoSEQ multiplex PCR. Found here are roughly 380,000 clones, about 89% of them singletons; the top ten hold approximately 1.5%. V and J are TRBV28 and TRBJ2-2; 7 nucleotides align to TRBD2. The sequence was collected from a woman in her thirties or forties with COVID-19, enrolled during active disease. Sequenced sample: peripheral blood. CDR3 DNA: TGTGCCAGCAGTTTATTGGGCGGGGGGAACACCGGGGAGCTGTTTTTT. Protein sequence: CASSLLGGGNTGELFF.